This T cell receptor (beta chain) was obtained from a study of cytomegalovirus exposure and HLA in healthy donors. Study background: Findings of an earlier analysis included some 120 million unique TCR beta sequences from 180 million or so T cells.

The V end was cut by 6 bases, the J end by 5 bases, with 11 bases between. Germline CDR1 SNHLY, CDR2 FYNNEI. The CDR3 is made up of 13 amino acids. Primers: 60 Vbeta forward and 13 Jbeta reverse. TCRdb keeps only in-frame clones here, not all; method: immunoSEQ multiplex PCR. The sample yields 120,000 to 150,000 clones, about 85% seen once. This receptor was identified in a female donor in good health and CMV-seronegative. The chain joins TRBV2 to TRBJ2-1; the D is unclear. Sample: PBMCs. As DNA, the CDR3 is TGTGCCAGCAGGTTCGACACAAACAATGAGCAGTTCTTC. Translating gives CASRFDTNNEQFF.